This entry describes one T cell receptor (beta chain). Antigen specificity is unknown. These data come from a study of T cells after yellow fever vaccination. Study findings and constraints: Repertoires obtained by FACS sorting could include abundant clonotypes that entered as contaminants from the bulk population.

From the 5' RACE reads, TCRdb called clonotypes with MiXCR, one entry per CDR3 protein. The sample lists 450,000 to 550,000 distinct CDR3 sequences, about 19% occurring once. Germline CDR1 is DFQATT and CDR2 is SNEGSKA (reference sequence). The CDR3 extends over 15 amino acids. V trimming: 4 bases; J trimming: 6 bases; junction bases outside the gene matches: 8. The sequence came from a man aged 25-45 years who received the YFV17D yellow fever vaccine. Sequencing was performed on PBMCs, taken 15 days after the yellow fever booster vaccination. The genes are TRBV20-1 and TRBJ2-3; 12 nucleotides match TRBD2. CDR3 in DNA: TGCAGTGCTAACAGACTAGCGGGAGTATCGGATACGCAGTATTTT. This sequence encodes CSANRLAGVSDTQYF.